This T cell receptor beta chain derives from a study of OX40 agonist ivuxolimab in advanced cancers. Overall study context: Partial responses were recorded for three patients, including one with hepatocellular carcinoma and two with cutaneous melanoma.

The assay was immunoSEQ multiplex PCR, and TCRdb's table has in-frame clones only and misses some. The table has 45,000 or so clones, roughly 90% seen once. As to this clone: Its matching antigen is unknown.

The CDR3 totals 18 residues. Study observations and caveats: Blood T cells, both CD4+ and CD8+, expanded clonally by week 6 at 0.1 to 3.0 mg/kg.

The specimen comprised CD4+ or CD8+ T cells sorted from blood, sampled in a trial of the OX40 agonist ivuxolimab. This clonotype originated in an adult with an advanced solid tumor such as melanoma, head and neck, liver or kidney cancer. The chain carries TRBV21-1 and TRBJ2-7; TRBD2, the table's D call, lacks a check against the DNA. TRBV21-1 is described as a pseudogene. The CDR3 DNA is TGTGCCAGCAGCCCTCCCCGCCGGGGGGTTCTTAGCTCCTACGAGCAGTACTTC. Translation gives CASSPPRRGVLSSYEQYF.